This T cell receptor (beta chain) is drawn from a study of blood T cell repertoires in COVID-19. Study in general: The United States, Italy and Spain were the sources of the acute and convalescent COVID-19 samples.

Cohort allocation depended upon clinical history that participants reported. The CDR3 runs to 13 residues. From germline, CDR1 is SGHVS and CDR2 FNYEAQ. Trimming took 1 base from V and 6 from J, leaving 6 bases between them. Original processing methods: Nucleated cell counts were estimated from reference gene primer amplification. Here immunoSEQ multiplex PCR was the method, and the copy in TCRdb shows in-frame clones only, minus some. The V and J calls and clone size were taken over from that table, and D and trimming were inferred from the DNA. The sample lists a few hundred thousand clones; roughly 87% were seen once.

The rearrangement joins TRBV7-6 to TRBJ1-4; no firm D call. The sequence derives from a woman in her 30s who had recovered from COVID-19. Source material: PBMCs or T cells enriched from blood (not recorded which). The CDR3 DNA reads TGTGCCAGCAGCTTAGGTCGGGATGAAAAACTGTTTTTT. Its protein is CASSLGRDEKLFF.